This T cell receptor beta chain was sequenced in a study of blood T cell repertoires in COVID-19. About the research overall: There were acute and convalescent COVID-19 samples, and they came from the United States, Italy and Spain. From T cells, B-cell-depleted T cells, or PBMCs came the material, which was cDNA or gDNA.

In the study's own analysis: It was from reference gene primer amplification that nucleated cell counts were estimated. Clones were read by immunoSEQ multiplex PCR, and TCRdb kept only the in-frame ones, dropping some. V, J and clone size are taken as reported in that table, and D and trimming were inferred from the DNA itself. The sample carries 650,000 to 800,000 clones, 90% recorded once. Trimming shortened V by 2 bases and J by 4 bases, and 18 bases separated the two germline ends. Germline V lookup: CDR1 LGHNT, CDR2 FRNRAP. This CDR3 is 17 amino acids long. This clone showed up just once. The specimen was peripheral blood. The TCR sequence derives from a woman in her late teens or twenties with acute or convalescent COVID-19. V usage is TRBV12-5 and J usage is TRBJ1-3; maybe TRBD1 (5 bases). CDR3 sequence reads: CASGLYVGGTSGNTIYF. As DNA, the CDR3 is TGTGCTAGTGGTTTGTACGTGGGGGGGACCTCCGGAAACACCATATATTTT.